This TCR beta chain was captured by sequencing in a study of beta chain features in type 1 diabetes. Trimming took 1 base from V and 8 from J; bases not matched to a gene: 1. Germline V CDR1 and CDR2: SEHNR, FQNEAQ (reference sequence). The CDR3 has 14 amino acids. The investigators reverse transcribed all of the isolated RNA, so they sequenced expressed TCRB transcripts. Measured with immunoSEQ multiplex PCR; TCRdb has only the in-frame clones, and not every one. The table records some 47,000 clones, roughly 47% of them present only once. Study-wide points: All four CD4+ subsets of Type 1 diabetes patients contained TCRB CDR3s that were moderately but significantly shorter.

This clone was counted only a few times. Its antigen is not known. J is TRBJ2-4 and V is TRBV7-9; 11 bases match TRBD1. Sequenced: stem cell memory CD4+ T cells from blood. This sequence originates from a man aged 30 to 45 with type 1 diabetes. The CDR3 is CASSLGDRGYIQYF. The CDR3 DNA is TGTGCCAGCAGCTTAGGGGACAGGGGGTACATTCAGTACTTC.